Listed here are 30 T cell receptor beta chains from one sample, sequenced in a study of cytomegalovirus exposure and HLA in healthy donors. Both 60 Vbeta primers and 13 Jbeta primers went into the PCR. The repertoire was sequenced with immunoSEQ multiplex PCR; TCRdb's copy has only in-frame clones and lacks some. This sample carries approximately 150,000 clones, over 75% of them seen once, and the ten largest clones take about 2.3%. The sample consisted of PBMCs. These receptors all stem from a male donor in good health and CMV-seronegative.

V and J are TRBV10-1 and TRBJ1-2; 10 bases agree with TRBD1. From germline, CDR1 is WNHNN and CDR2 SYGVQD (reference sequence). The CDR3 is made up of 16 amino acids. J gave up 3 bases and V 0 bases, and 4 bases lay outside the gene matches. CDR3 loop: CASSESTGQGYYGYTF. The CDR3 DNA is TGCGCCAGCAGTGAGTCGACGGGACAGGGGTACTATGGCTACACCTTC.

The chain couples TRBV5-5 to TRBJ2-7; 7 nucleotides match TRBD2. Trimming cost V 4 bases and J 3 bases; bases outside gene matches: 10. This CDR3 has 15 amino acids. Germline V gene lookup returns CDR1 SGHKS and CDR2 YYEKEE (reference sequence). The CDR3 region has the DNA TGTGCCAGCAGCCTACTAACGGGGGGTCGCTACGAGCAGTACTTC. Amino acids: CASSLLTGGRYEQYF.

This clone showed up just once. The chain couples TRBV10-3 to TRBJ1-6; 8 positions match TRBD1. This CDR3 has 14 amino acids. V lost 9 bases to trimming and J lost 5 bases; unmatched junction nucleotides: 6. Germline CDR1 and CDR2: ENHRY and SYGVKD. The DNA of the CDR3 is TGTGCCATAAGAGGACAGGGCGATAATTCACCCCTCCACTTT. It encodes CAIRGQGDNSPLHF.

The CDR3 DNA reads TGTGCCAGCAGTCCAACCCCCCCCATTACAAACACTGAAGCTTTCTTT. Encoded protein: CASSPTPPITNTEAFF. This chain joins TRBV27 and TRBJ1-1; D is undetermined. V was clipped by 5 bases and J by 2 bases, with 18 bases between them. CDR3 size: 16 residues. Germline-derived CDR1 and CDR2 are MNHEY and SMNVEV (reference sequence).

In this sample, this clone turned up once. CDR3 in DNA: TGTGCTAGTGGTTTGGTCGGCAGGGCGCCCTATGGCTACACCTTC. Protein sequence: CASGLVGRAPYGYTF. The genes are TRBV12-5 and TRBJ1-2; weak D call: TRBD1 (5 bases). The germline CDR1 and CDR2 sequences are LGHNT and FRNRAP. CDR3 length: 15 amino acids. V shed 0 bases and J shed 4 bases, with 12 bases lying between them.

V is TRBV5-1 and J is TRBJ1-2, with D possibly matching TRBD1 (6 bases). The CDR3 totals 15 residues. The V and J ends lost 4 bases and 0 bases respectively, with 13 bases between them. CDR1 is SGHRS, CDR2 YFSETQ, per germline. The CDR3 loop is CASSQPGVPNYGYTF. The CDR3 DNA reads TGCGCCAGCAGCCAGCCAGGGGTTCCTAACTATGGCTACACCTTC. The full variable domain, rest sourced from reference TRBV5-1 and TRBJ1-2, is KAGVTQTPRYLIKTRGQQVTLSCSPISGHRSVSWYQQTPGQGLQFLFEYFSETQRNKGNFPGRFSGRQFSNSRSEMNVSTLELGDSALYLCASSQPGVPNYGYTFGSGTRLTVV.

The chain carries TRBV6-1 and TRBJ1-5, with TRBD1 as a possible D gene (6 bases). The germline V gene has CDR1 MNHNS and CDR2 SASEGT. V was clipped by 7 bases and J by 6 bases, with 10 bases between them. The CDR3 runs to 12 residues. This chain's CDR3 is CASITGTQPQHF. CDR3 in DNA: TGTGCCAGCATAACAGGGACTCAGCCCCAGCATTTT.

J is TRBJ1-4 and V is TRBV19; perhaps TRBD1 as D (6 bases). CDR3 length equals 15 residues. V was clipped by 7 bases and J by 4 bases, with 16 bases between them. Germline CDR1 and CDR2: LNHDA and SQIVND (reference sequence). DNA for the CDR3: TGTGCCAGTACCACCCTGACAGGCAATAATGAAAAACTGTTTTTT. It specifies CASTTLTGNNEKLFF. Supplemented by reference TRBV19 and TRBJ1-4, the full variable domain reads DGGITQSPKYLFRKEGQNVTLSCEQNLNHDAMYWYRQDPGQGLRLIYYSQIVNDFQKGDIAEGYSVSREKKESFPLTVTSAQKNPTAFYLCASTTLTGNNEKLFFGSGTQLSVL.

The chain recombines TRBV30 with TRBJ2-2; tentative D call: TRBD2 (6 bases). Between the trimmed V and J ends, which lost 2 bases and 7 bases, there was a span of 14 bases. The CDR3 runs 14 residues. Germline values: CDR1 GTSNPN, CDR2 SVGIG (reference sequence). The CDR3 bases are TGTGCCTGGAGTAGGGGCGGGCGGGGCGGGGAGCTGTTTTTT. Protein: CAWSRGGRGGELFF.

This clone was recorded a few times. The chain has TRBV5-1 and TRBJ2-1; D is ambiguous. Deletions cut 1 base from V and 12 bases from J, with 8 bases between. This CDR3 comprises 11 residues. Germline V gene data show CDR1 as SGHRS and CDR2 as YFSETQ. CDR3 amino acids: CASSLTERQFF. Written as DNA, the CDR3 is TGCGCCAGCAGCTTGACAGAAAGGCAGTTCTTC.

This chain links TRBV5-1 with TRBJ1-1; D is undetermined. This CDR3 is built from 14 residues. Trimming removed 4 bases from V and 5 bases from J, with 15 bases in between. Germline lookup yields CDR1 SGHRS and CDR2 YFSETQ. For the CDR3, the DNA is TGCGCCAGCAGCCCCGAAGGAGTCCGGACTGAAGCTTTCTTT. This gives the protein CASSPEGVRTEAFF.

The rearrangement joins TRBV5-5 to TRBJ1-5; D is possibly TRBD1 (5 bases). Trimming took 0 bases from V and 12 from J, leaving 16 bases between them. The germline CDR1 and CDR2 sequences are SGHKS and YYEKEE (reference sequence). This CDR3 contains 14 residues. The CDR3 nucleotides are TGTGCCAGCAGCTTGGGGGAAGAGGGGAGGATCCAGCATTTT. Amino acid sequence: CASSLGEEGRIQHF. The full variable domain, completed using reference TRBV5-5 and TRBJ1-5, is DAGVTQSPTHLIKTRGQQVTLRCSPISGHKSVSWYQQVLGQGPQFIFQYYEKEERGRGNFPDRFSARQFPNYSSELNVNALLLGDSALYLCASSLGEEGRIQHFGDGTRLSIL.

This clone was picked up one time. The chain joins TRBV5-1 to TRBJ2-5; possibly TRBD2 for D (5 bases). Trimming shortened V by 3 bases and J by 3 bases, and 15 bases separated the two germline ends. This CDR3 is 15 amino acids long. Germline loops: CDR1 SGHRS, CDR2 YFSETQ. In DNA, the CDR3 is TGCGCCAGCAGCTCACAGTCGGGGAAAAAAGAGACCCAGTACTTC. Its protein product is CASSSQSGKKETQYF. Combining the CDR3 with reference TRBV5-1 and TRBJ2-5 gives the whole variable domain KAGVTQTPRYLIKTRGQQVTLSCSPISGHRSVSWYQQTPGQGLQFLFEYFSETQRNKGNFPGRFSGRQFSNSRSEMNVSTLELGDSALYLCASSSQSGKKETQYFGPGTRLLVL.

This chain uses TRBV6-1 with TRBJ1-2; D remains ambiguous. Trimming pared 4 bases from V and 5 bases from J, leaving 11 bases between. This CDR3 has 13 amino acids. Germline V gene data show CDR1 as MNHNS and CDR2 as SASEGT. The CDR3 sequence: CASSGSLWYGYTF. CDR3 DNA sequence: TGTGCCAGCAGTGGGAGTCTATGGTATGGCTACACCTTC.

The rearrangement joins TRBV7-9 to TRBJ2-7, with D possibly being TRBD1 (6 bases). Germline CDR1 and CDR2: SEHNR and FQNEAQ (reference sequence). V gave up 5 bases and J gave up 3 bases, with 11 bases separating them. This CDR3 spans 13 amino acids. This CDR3 reads CASSPGHFYEQYF. CDR3 DNA sequence: TGTGCCAGCAGCCCGGGACATTTCTACGAGCAGTACTTC.

The V call is TRBV6-5, the J call TRBJ1-1, with 7 bases that match TRBD1. The germline V gene encodes CDR1 MNHEY and CDR2 SVGAGI. The CDR3 consists of 13 residues. V was clipped by 10 bases and J by 8 bases; unmatched bases: 13. The CDR3 loop reads CATVRGAKAEAFF. CDR3 nucleotides: TGTGCCACCGTCAGGGGGGCTAAGGCCGAAGCTTTCTTT.

The DNA for the CDR3 is TGTGCCAGCAGTTACGGACAGGGGGGTTCACCCCTCCACTTT. Its protein product is CASSYGQGGSPLHF. The chain recombines TRBV6-5 with TRBJ1-6, with 10 bases fitting TRBD1. The length of the CDR3 is 14 residues. Germline assignment: CDR1 MNHEY and CDR2 SVGAGI. J was trimmed by 9 bases and V by 2 bases; bases with no gene match: 1.

The rearrangement joins TRBV7-6 to TRBJ1-4; 7 nucleotides match TRBD1. The V gene end was trimmed by 6 bases and the J gene end by 8 bases; junction bases not matched to a gene: 12. Germline assignment: CDR1 SGHVS and CDR2 FNYEAQ. The CDR3 has 15 amino acids. In DNA, the CDR3 is TGTGCCAGCAGTACGACCGACAGGGCCCGGGAAAAACTGTTTTTT. Its protein product is CASSTTDRAREKLFF.

The gene calls are TRBV5-1 and TRBJ1-1; D unresolved. The CDR3 consists of 15 residues. Trimming removed 0 bases at V and 3 bases at J, with 12 bases between. Germline CDR1 SGHRS, CDR2 YFSETQ. The CDR3 nucleotides read TGCGCCAGCAGCTTGGACTCGGGTTGGGACACTGAAGCTTTCTTT. Translating it yields CASSLDSGWDTEAFF.

The rearrangement links TRBV10-3 to TRBJ1-1; the match to TRBD1 covers 7 bases. In germline, CDR1 is ENHRY, CDR2 SYGVKD. The CDR3 loop spans 14 amino acids. J was trimmed by 1 base and V by 5 bases; bases with no gene match: 4. The CDR3 sequence is CAISTGTENTEAFF. CDR3 DNA: TGTGCCATCAGTACCGGGACAGAGAACACTGAAGCTTTCTTT.

V and J are TRBV9 and TRBJ2-2, with TRBD2 matching 7 bases. The CDR3 spans 16 residues. Germline V gene sequence: CDR1 SGDLS, CDR2 YYNGEE. The V and J ends lost 0 bases and 2 bases, in that order; junction bases with no gene match: 4. CDR3 amino acids: CASSVGRDYNTGELFF. CDR3 bases: TGTGCCAGCAGCGTAGGACGGGACTACAACACCGGGGAGCTGTTTTTT.

A few counts support this clone. This chain uses TRBV7-2 with TRBJ2-7; D may be TRBD1 (6 bases). This CDR3 spans 12 amino acids. Trimming cost V 6 bases and J 4 bases, with 10 bases left between them. Germline V gene lookup returns CDR1 SGHTA and CDR2 FQGNSA. The CDR3 DNA sequence: TGTGCCAGCAGTTTACAGGGTTACGAGCAGTACTTC. Its protein is CASSLQGYEQYF.

This chain uses TRBV7-8 with TRBJ2-5; D unclear. The V and J ends lost 3 bases and 1 base respectively, with 6 bases between them. From germline, CDR1 is SGHVS and CDR2 FQNEAQ. The CDR3 sequence is 13 residues long. CDR3: CASSFTVQETQYF. Written as DNA, the CDR3 is TGTGCCAGCAGCTTTACAGTCCAAGAGACCCAGTACTTC.

This chain joins TRBV30 and TRBJ2-5; D may be TRBD1 (5 bases). Germline assignment: CDR1 GTSNPN and CDR2 SVGIG (reference sequence). CDR3 length: 13 residues. Trimming took off 5 bases at V and 1 base at J, with 11 bases between the two ends. CDR3: CAWSTVIQETQYF. The CDR3 DNA follows: TGTGCCTGGTCGACAGTTATCCAAGAGACCCAGTACTTC.

The chain has TRBV7-2 and TRBJ1-6; D possibly corresponds to TRBD1 (5 bases). The CDR3 consists of 15 residues. V gave up 4 bases and J gave up 13 bases, with 20 bases separating them. In germline, CDR1 is SGHTA, CDR2 FQGNSA. The DNA of the CDR3 is TGTGCCAGCAGCTGGAGTAGGGGAACTACCTCCCCCCTCCACTTT. Translating gives CASSWSRGTTSPLHF.

This chain links TRBV6-1 with TRBJ1-5; maybe TRBD1 (5 bases). The CDR3 covers 16 residues. Between the trimmed V and J ends, which lost 0 bases and 7 bases, there was a span of 16 bases. Germline loops: CDR1 MNHNS, CDR2 SASEGT. CDR3 in DNA: TGTGCCAGCAGTGAAGCGTACGGGGCGCGGGGGCAGCCCCAGCATTTT. Encoded protein: CASSEAYGARGQPQHF.

The gene calls are TRBV19 and TRBJ1-6; a weak D match, TRBD1 (5 bases). V gave up 6 bases and J gave up 7 bases, with 7 bases separating them. Germline CDR1 LNHDA, CDR2 SQIVND (reference sequence). The CDR3 loop spans 12 amino acids. The CDR3: CASSRQNSPLHF. CDR3 in DNA: TGTGCCAGTAGCCGACAGAATTCACCCCTCCACTTT.

The chain recombines TRBV18 with TRBJ1-4, with D possibly being TRBD1 (5 bases). The V end lost 5 bases, the J end lost 8 bases, and 21 bases lay between the germline ends. The CDR3 totals 16 residues. Germline V lookup: CDR1 KGHSH, CDR2 LQKENI. The CDR3 bases are TGTGCCAGCTCATCACTAGAGCAGGGAAGGCGAGAAAAACTGTTTTTT. Translating gives CASSSLEQGRREKLFF.

The V and J genes are TRBV7-9 and TRBJ2-5, with D unresolved. The CDR3 runs 14 residues. Deletions cut 5 bases from V and 4 bases from J, with 14 bases between. In germline, CDR1 is SEHNR, CDR2 FQNEAQ (reference sequence). The CDR3 spells CASSPSLVRETQYF. The CDR3, as DNA: TGTGCCAGCAGCCCCTCTTTGGTGAGAGAGACCCAGTACTTC.

The chain has TRBV5-4 and TRBJ1-1; the D gene is possibly TRBD1 (5 bases). CDR3 length: 15 amino acids. The germline V gene encodes CDR1 SGHNT and CDR2 YYREEE (reference sequence). The V end was cut by 4 bases, the J end by 0 bases, with 13 bases between. In DNA, the CDR3 is TGTGCCAGCAGCCCATGGGGCAGATTGAACACTGAAGCTTTCTTT. Protein product: CASSPWGRLNTEAFF.